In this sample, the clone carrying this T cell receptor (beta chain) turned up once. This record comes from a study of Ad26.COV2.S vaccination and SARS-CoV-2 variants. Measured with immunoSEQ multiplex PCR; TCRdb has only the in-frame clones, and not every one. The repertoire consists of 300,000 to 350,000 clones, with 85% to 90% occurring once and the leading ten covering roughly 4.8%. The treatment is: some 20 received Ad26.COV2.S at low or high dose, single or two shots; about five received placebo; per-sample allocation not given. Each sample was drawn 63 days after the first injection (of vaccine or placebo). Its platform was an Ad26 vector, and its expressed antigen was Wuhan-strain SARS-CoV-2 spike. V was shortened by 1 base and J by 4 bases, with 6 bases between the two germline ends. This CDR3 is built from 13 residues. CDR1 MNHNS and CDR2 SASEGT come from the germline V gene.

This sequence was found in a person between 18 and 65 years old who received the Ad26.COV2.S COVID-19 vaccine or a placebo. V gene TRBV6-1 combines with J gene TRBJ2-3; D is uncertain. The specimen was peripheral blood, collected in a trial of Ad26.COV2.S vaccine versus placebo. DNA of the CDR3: TGTGCCAGCAGTGAAGTGGCTGCAGATACGCAGTATTTT. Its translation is CASSEVAADTQYF.